The clone carrying this T cell receptor (beta chain) was picked up a small number of times. Its antigen remains unknown. The V end was cut by 6 bases, the J end by 3 bases, with 11 bases between. The CDR3 spans 13 residues. The V gene's germline CDR1 is MNHEY and CDR2 SVGAGI. The data stem from a study of cytomegalovirus exposure and HLA in healthy donors. PCR was performed using 60 Vbeta and 13 Jbeta primers. Only in-frame clones appear in the TCRdb table, and some are missing; sequencing was by immunoSEQ multiplex PCR. The sample carries fewer than 150,000 clones, roughly 77% recorded once. Study conclusions and caveats: The study dropped some indistinguishable V segments, TRBV6-2 and TRBV6-3 among them.

V is TRBV6-5 and J is TRBJ1-1, with D maybe TRBD1 (6 bases). The TCR was taken from a man under 40 in good health and CMV-seronegative. Material: PBMCs. Written as DNA, the CDR3 is TGTGCCAGCAGCCGAACAGGGTACACTGAAGCTTTCTTT. Translated: CASSRTGYTEAFF.